This entry lists 27 T cell receptor beta chains sequenced from one sample in a study of molecular identifiers for immune sequencing clone quantification. TCRdb re-derived calls from the PCR reads in MiXCR, one entry per CDR3 protein. The table lists 90,000 to 120,000 distinct CDR3 sequences, approximately 40% of them singletons, with around 3.9% in the top ten. The sequenced material came from naive CD8+ T cells from blood, with Jurkat cell RNA spiked in. Regarding subset: FACS-sorted CD8+CD4-CCR7+CD45RA+ naive T cells. The receptors were sampled from a human donor in good health. Some libraries in this study had Jurkat cell RNA spiked in.

This clonotype was observed a handful of times. The chain couples TRBV19 to TRBJ2-2; 11 bases agree with TRBD2. The CDR3 extends over 17 amino acids. With V trimmed by 3 bases and J by 3 bases, 6 bases remained unmatched. Per germline, CDR1 LNHDA and CDR2 SQIVND (reference sequence). The CDR3 loop is CASSIGSGRAYTGELFF. In DNA, the CDR3 is TGTGCCAGTAGTATCGGTAGCGGGAGGGCCTACACCGGGGAGCTGTTTTTT.

This clonotype was observed at least ten times. The chain carries TRBV4-3 and TRBJ2-7; the D gene is possibly TRBD2 (6 bases). CDR1 and CDR2 (germline): LGHNA, YSLEER. V was cut by 1 base and J by 2 bases, with 9 bases left in between. CDR3 length equals 14 residues. In DNA form, the CDR3 reads TGCGCCAGCAGCCAAGGGGCTAGCGCCTACGAGCAGTACTTC. Translation: CASSQGASAYEQYF.

As regards this clonotype: This could be a read error, since a much larger clone is one nucleotide away. The chain combines TRBV6-6 with TRBJ1-1; the D is unclear. Germline V CDR1 and CDR2: MNHNY, SVGAGI (reference sequence). The CDR3 loop spans 13 amino acids. CDR3 in amino acids: CASSYSWNTEASF. The CDR3 DNA is TGTGCCAGCAGTTACTCGTGGAACACTGAAGCTTCCTTT.

Only a few counts were recorded for this clonotype. J is TRBJ2-4 and V is TRBV12-3 or TRBV12-4; D not resolved. The CDR3 spans 12 residues. The germline V and J ends were trimmed by 2 bases and 4 bases, with 3 bases remaining between them. For the CDR3, the DNA is TGTGCCAGCAGTTTACAGAAAAACATTCAGTACTTC. This sequence encodes CASSLQKNIQYF.

Comment on this clonotype: With a much larger clone just one base away, this may be a read error. This chain links TRBV7-6 with TRBJ2-1, with D unclear. With 0 bases removed from V and 9 bases from J, the gap between germline ends came to 6 bases. This CDR3 is 12 amino acids long. The germline CDR1 and CDR2 sequences are SGHVS and FNYEAQ. In nucleotides, the CDR3 is TGTGCCAGCAGCTTAGCTGGCGGTGAGCAGTTCTTC. Translated, it gives CASSLAGGEQFF.

This sequence joins TRBV28 and TRBJ1-1, with D possibly being TRBD1 (6 bases). Trimming removed 1 base at V and 3 bases at J, with 30 bases between. The germline CDR1 and CDR2 sequences are MDHEN and SYDVKM. This CDR3 region has 21 residues. The CDR3 loop reads CASSLLMWAPPSGRGDTEAFF. DNA for the CDR3: TGTGCCAGCAGTTTATTGATGTGGGCTCCCCCAAGTGGGAGGGGGGACACTGAAGCTTTCTTT. The variable domain in full, with the rest retrieved from reference TRBV28 and TRBJ1-1, is DVKVTQSSRYLVKRTGEKVFLECVQDMDHENMFWYRQDPGLGLRLIYFSYDVKMKEKGDIPEGYSVSREKKERFSLILESASTNQTSMYLCASSLLMWAPPSGRGDTEAFFGQGTRLTVV.

In regard to this clonotype: This may stem from a read error, because a much larger clone lies one nucleotide away. The chain joins TRBV7-6 to TRBJ1-4; D unclear. The CDR3 length is 11 residues. The germline CDR1 and CDR2 sequences are SGHVS and FNYEAQ. The CDR3 DNA follows: TGTGCCGGCAGCTTCAGTGAAAAACTGTTTTTT. This sequence encodes CAGSFSEKLFF.

This clonotype has more than one count but fewer than ten. The rearrangement joins TRBV15 to TRBJ2-2, with D possibly TRBD1 on 5 matching bases. CDR3 length equals 17 residues. V was cut by 0 bases and J by 6 bases, with 17 bases left in between. CDR1 is LNHNV and CDR2 is YYDKDF in the germline V gene (reference sequence). CDR3 protein: CATSRDLGAGWAGELFF. DNA of the CDR3: TGTGCCACCAGCAGAGATTTAGGAGCAGGGTGGGCCGGGGAGCTGTTTTTT.

The chain employs TRBV28 and TRBJ2-2; 11 nucleotides match TRBD2. V was clipped by 5 bases and J by 8 bases; unmatched bases: 13. The CDR3 totals 17 residues. Germline V gives CDR1 MDHEN, CDR2 SYDVKM. The CDR3 coding sequence is TGTGCCAGCAGTCAGTTACCGGGACTAGCGGATTCTGGGGAGCTGTTTTTT. Translation gives CASSQLPGLADSGELFF.

Remarks on this clonotype: It may be a read error: a sequence one base away is much more abundant. The chain combines TRBV7-2 with TRBJ2-5; weak D call: TRBD2 (5 bases). The CDR3 covers 12 residues. The V gene lost 3 bases and the J gene lost 9 bases, with 11 bases spanning the gap. Germline V gives CDR1 SGHTA, CDR2 FQGNSA. CDR3 amino acids: CASSFPREPQYF. As DNA, the CDR3 is TGTGCCAGCAGCTTTCCTAGGGAGCCCCAGTACTTC.

This clonotype was counted ten times or more. The rearrangement links TRBV5-8 to TRBJ2-3; D is possibly TRBD1 or TRBD2 (5 bases each). This CDR3 contains 13 residues. V was trimmed by 7 bases and J by 6 bases, leaving 15 bases between them. CDR1 is SGHTS, CDR2 YDEGEE, per germline. CDR3 in DNA: TGTGCCAGCCGGGGACCCTATTGGGATACGCAGTATTTT. It specifies CASRGPYWDTQYF.

The genes are TRBV5-1 and TRBJ2-5; the D gene is possibly TRBD2 (7 bases). V lost 7 bases and J lost 2, with 15 bases in between. The CDR3 totals 14 residues. Germline V CDR1 and CDR2: SGHRS, YFSETQ. CDR3 nucleotide sequence: TGCGCCAGCCATTCGGGGGGCCTACAAGAGACCCAGTACTTC. Residues: CASHSGGLQETQYF.

The sample holds a few counts of this clonotype. The CDR3 bases are TGTGCCAGCAGCCCCCCAAGGATTGTGAGGGACACTGAAGCTTTCTTT. It codes for CASSPPRIVRDTEAFF. The chain links TRBV6-2 or TRBV6-3 to TRBJ1-1; no clear D. Germline CDR1 and CDR2: MNHEY and SVGEGT. V gave up 6 bases and J gave up 3 bases, with 20 bases separating them. The CDR3 length is 16 residues.

The chain employs TRBV27 and TRBJ2-1; TRBD2 matches 7 bases. V was pared by 10 bases and J by 5 bases, with 14 bases of the junction left unmatched. The CDR3 runs to 15 residues. CDR1 is MNHEY, CDR2 SMNVEV, per germline (reference sequence). The CDR3 loop is CATKLAGLSNNEQFF. CDR3 nucleotides: TGTGCCACCAAATTAGCGGGCTTATCAAACAATGAGCAGTTCTTC.

At least ten counts were recorded for this clonotype. V is TRBV20-1 and J is TRBJ2-7; the match to TRBD2 covers 8 bases. The CDR3 contains 16 residues. Germline assignment: CDR1 DFQATT and CDR2 SNEGSKA (reference sequence). After removal of 0 bases from V and 7 bases from J, the junction contained 14 bases not matched to a gene. CDR3: CSAREPPGSGRIEQYF. CDR3 nucleotides: TGCAGTGCTAGAGAGCCCCCGGGAAGCGGGAGAATTGAGCAGTACTTC.

The CDR3 spells CASRTGLDHLSYNEQFF. CDR3 nucleotide sequence: TGTGCCAGCAGAACAGGGCTGGATCATCTCTCCTACAATGAGCAGTTCTTC. This rearrangement joins TRBV2 to TRBJ2-1; a weak D match, TRBD1 (6 bases). Looked up from germline, CDR1 is SNHLY and CDR2 is FYNNEI. With 6 bases removed from V and 0 bases from J, the gap between germline ends came to 18 bases. The CDR3 covers 17 residues.

With respect to this clonotype: The missing conserved phenylalanine or tryptophan at the end of this CDR3 makes a read error likely. The chain has TRBV2 and TRBJ1-1, with D uncertain. CDR3 length equals 13 residues. The germline CDR1 and CDR2 sequences are SNHLY and FYNNEI. The V end lost 3 bases, the J end lost 8 bases, and 13 bases lay between the germline ends. The CDR3 sequence: CASSECGSTEAFY. Here the CDR3 DNA reads TGTGCCAGCAGTGAGTGCGGAAGCACAGAAGCTTTCTAT.

This clonotype was picked up many times. This chain connects TRBV5-6 to TRBJ2-7, with TRBD2 as a possible D gene (5 bases). Between the trimmed V and J ends, which lost 0 bases and 6 bases, there was a span of 7 bases. The CDR3 has 12 residues. CDR1 and CDR2 (germline): SGHDT, YYEEEE. The DNA for the CDR3 is TGTGCCAGCAGCTTGGATGCGGGCGAGCAGTACTTC. It is translated as CASSLDAGEQYF.

The chain joins TRBV27 to TRBJ2-7; 9 bases fit TRBD1. The length of the CDR3 is 13 residues. Losses at the gene ends were 10 bases for V and 6 bases for J; bases not matched to a gene: 10. Per the germline V gene, CDR1 is MNHEY and CDR2 is SMNVEV (reference sequence). The CDR3: CATRNRGQSEQYF. The CDR3, as DNA: TGTGCCACACGTAACAGGGGGCAAAGCGAGCAGTACTTC.

The chain links TRBV6-6 to TRBJ2-2, with a possible D match to TRBD1 (5 bases). Germline V CDR1 and CDR2: MNHNY, SVGAGI (reference sequence). V was clipped by 0 bases and J by 6 bases, with 8 bases between them. The CDR3 contains 14 residues. DNA for the CDR3: TGTGCCAGCAGTTACTCGATGGGGCCCGGGGAGCTGTTTTTT. Its translation is CASSYSMGPGELFF.

With regard to this clonotype: A much larger clone sits a single nucleotide away, making a read error possible. The V call is TRBV7-9, the J call TRBJ2-7; 8 bases fit TRBD2. The CDR3 is made up of 17 amino acids. Germline V lookup: CDR1 SEHNR, CDR2 FQNEAQ (reference sequence). V gave up 5 bases and J gave up 8 bases; unmatched junction bases: 20. The CDR3 is CASSETFPSGRKDKQYF. The CDR3 DNA is TGTGCCAGCAGCGAAACCTTCCCCAGCGGGAGAAAGGACAAGCAGTACTTC.

Details on this clonotype: The junction departs from the called germline gene at one end, perhaps through a read error. The chain is built from TRBV4-3 and TRBJ2-2; 12 bases are shared with TRBD2. The germline gives CDR1 LGHNA, CDR2 YSLEER. This CDR3 contains 20 residues. The DNA of the CDR3 is TGCGCCAGCAGCCAAGAAGGGTTGCTAGCGGGAGGGGCGAACTCCGGGGAGCTGTTTTTT. It codes for CASSQEGLLAGGANSGELFF.

The chain's CDR3 is CASSGSQGALNEQYF. The CDR3 nucleotides read TGTGCCAGCAGTGGATCACAGGGGGCTCTAAACGAGCAGTACTTC. The rearrangement joins TRBV2 to TRBJ2-7; 9 bases fit TRBD1. Germline assignment: CDR1 SNHLY and CDR2 FYNNEI. Germline trimming cut 4 bases from V and 5 bases from J; bases unmatched to any gene: 9. The CDR3 extends over 15 amino acids.

As concerns this clonotype: A much more abundant neighbour one base away suggests this may be a read error. The genes are TRBV7-6 and TRBJ2-7; D is uncertain. The CDR3 contains 13 residues. Germline loops: CDR1 SGHVS, CDR2 FNYEAQ. CDR3 residues: CASSLLMSYAQYF. The CDR3 coding sequence is TGTGCCAGCAGCTTATTAATGTCCTACGCGCAGTACTTC.

This clonotype was counted a few times. This rearrangement joins TRBV4-2 to TRBJ2-1; 7 bases align to TRBD1. V was pared by 3 bases and J by 4 bases, with 6 bases of the junction left unmatched. This CDR3 is 15 amino acids long. Germline values: CDR1 LGHNA, CDR2 YNFKEQ. CDR3 amino acids: CASSHPGQRYNEQFF. Written as DNA, the CDR3 is TGTGCCAGCAGCCACCCGGGACAGAGGTACAATGAGCAGTTCTTC.

On this clonotype itself: Lacking the conserved final phenylalanine or tryptophan, this CDR3 likely reflects a read error. V and J are TRBV6-2 or TRBV6-3 and TRBJ2-1; 10 bases align to TRBD2. CDR3 length equals 19 residues. J was trimmed by 8 bases and V by 8 bases; bases with no gene match: 24. The germline V gene has CDR1 MNHEY and CDR2 SVGEGT. Here the CDR3 reads CASALDTNQATSGIYEQFY. CDR3 coding DNA: TGTGCCAGCGCCTTGGACACCAACCAAGCCACTAGCGGGATTTATGAGCAGTTCTAC.

On this clonotype itself: A much larger clone differs by one base, so this may be a read error. This is likely a read error, given that the CDR3 carries no conserved phenylalanine or tryptophan at its end. The chain uses TRBV4-2 and TRBJ2-7; 7 bases agree with TRBD2. This CDR3 region has 15 residues. With 1 base clipped from V and 6 bases from J, the junction kept 9 bases outside the gene matches. The V gene's germline CDR1 is LGHNA and CDR2 YNFKEQ. CDR3 nucleotides: TGTGCCAGCAGCCAAGTTTTAGCTAGCGGCATCGAGCAGTACCTC. Protein product: CASSQVLASGIEQYL.